Following are 20 T cell receptor beta chains from one sample sequenced in a study of T cells in Graves' hyperthyroidism and ophthalmopathy. Template material for amplifying TCR beta CDR3 regions consisted of RNA transcripts. HTBI primers were used for first-round RT-PCR of the TCR CDR3. One entry per CDR3 protein, called by TCRdb with MiXCR from the multiplex PCR reads. The sample has roughly 420,000 distinct CDR3 sequences, roughly 13% seen once. Sequencing was performed on blood. Receptors originate from a woman under 30 with Graves' hyperthyroidism.

In its sample, this clonotype was seen many times. J is TRBJ1-1 and V is TRBV5-6; weak D call: TRBD1 (5 bases). Trimming took off 2 bases at V and 2 bases at J, with 10 bases between the two ends. The CDR3 contains 14 residues. CDR1 is SGHDT, CDR2 YYEEEE, per germline. This CDR3 is CASSLAWGNTEAFF. In DNA form, the CDR3 reads TGTGCCAGCAGCTTAGCTTGGGGCAACACTGAAGCTTTCTTT.

This clonotype has just a few counts. This rearrangement joins TRBV20-1 to TRBJ2-1, with 8 positions matching TRBD2. V was pared by 3 bases and J by 9 bases, with 13 bases of the junction left unmatched. The CDR3 has 15 amino acids. Germline V gene data show CDR1 as DFQATT and CDR2 as SNEGSKA (reference sequence). The chain's CDR3 is CSASRPGLGLAEQFF. In DNA, the CDR3 is TGCAGTGCTAGCCGACCGGGACTAGGTCTCGCTGAGCAGTTCTTC.

This clonotype was detected ten times or more. The V call is TRBV4-1, the J call TRBJ2-1, with 10 bases aligning to TRBD2. The CDR3 contains 15 residues. The J segment lost 2 bases and the V segment lost 6 bases, leaving 4 bases of the junction unmatched. Germline V gives CDR1 MGHRA, CDR2 YSYEKL. CDR3 residues: CASSSLAGAYNEQFF. CDR3 in DNA: TGCGCCAGCAGTTCTCTAGCGGGGGCCTACAATGAGCAGTTCTTC.

This clonotype has a count of ten or more. The chain joins TRBV30 to TRBJ2-7; 11 bases fit TRBD1. V dropped 3 bases and J dropped 7; count of bases not matched to a gene: 5. This CDR3 comprises 13 residues. From germline, CDR1 is GTSNPN and CDR2 SVGIG (reference sequence). The CDR3 is CAWSRTGGWEQYF. Here the CDR3 DNA reads TGTGCCTGGAGCCGGACAGGGGGCTGGGAGCAGTACTTC.

This clonotype was observed many times. The chain joins TRBV6-2 or TRBV6-3 to TRBJ2-2; no firm D call. The V end lost 5 bases, the J end lost 3 bases, and 13 bases lay between the germline ends. The CDR3 contains 15 residues. The germline V gene has CDR1 MNHEY and CDR2 SVGEGT. The CDR3: CASSPLNRDTGELFF. DNA for the CDR3: TGTGCCAGCAGTCCCCTAAACAGAGACACCGGGGAGCTGTTTTTT.

This clonotype was seen at least ten times. The chain employs TRBV28 and TRBJ2-7, with TRBD2 matching 13 bases. V gave up 5 bases and J gave up 5 bases; unmatched junction bases: 6. The CDR3 is 15 amino acids. CDR1 and CDR2 (germline): MDHEN, SYDVKM. DNA for the CDR3: TGTGCCAGCAGTGGGACTAGCGGGAAAGGGCACGAGCAGTACTTC. Translated: CASSGTSGKGHEQYF. Based on the CDR3 plus reference TRBV28 and TRBJ2-7, the full variable domain is DVKVTQSSRYLVKRTGEKVFLECVQDMDHENMFWYRQDPGLGLRLIYFSYDVKMKEKGDIPEGYSVSREKKERFSLILESASTNQTSMYLCASSGTSGKGHEQYFGPGTRLTVT.

This clonotype was seen ten or more times. V usage is TRBV28 and J usage is TRBJ2-1; D not resolved. Between the trimmed V and J ends, which lost 1 base and 10 bases, there was a span of 5 bases. Germline CDR1 is MDHEN and CDR2 is SYDVKM. This CDR3 region has 11 residues. CDR3 sequence: CASSLLKEQFF. The CDR3 DNA sequence: TGTGCCAGCAGTTTATTAAAGGAGCAGTTCTTC. The full variable domain, completed using reference TRBV28 and TRBJ2-1, is DVKVTQSSRYLVKRTGEKVFLECVQDMDHENMFWYRQDPGLGLRLIYFSYDVKMKEKGDIPEGYSVSREKKERFSLILESASTNQTSMYLCASSLLKEQFFGPGTRLTVL.

This clonotype has only a few counts. The chain has TRBV6-5 and TRBJ2-2, with D uncertain. The CDR3 extends over 12 amino acids. CDR1 MNHEY and CDR2 SVGAGI come from the germline V gene. Trimming took 3 bases from V and 6 from J, leaving 5 bases between them. The CDR3: CASSYVSGELFF. The CDR3 DNA follows: TGTGCCAGCAGTTATGTATCCGGGGAGCTGTTTTTT.

This clonotype was seen a few times. The chain uses TRBV25-1 and TRBJ1-1; TRBD1 agrees at 7 bases. The CDR3 consists of 19 residues. Trimming took 4 bases from V and 0 from J; bases not matched to a gene: 17. From germline, CDR1 is MGHDK and CDR2 SYGVNS. CDR3 in DNA: TGTGCCAGCAGTGCGGGACAGCTCAACTTTGGGGACATGAACACTGAAGCTTTCTTT. This gives the protein CASSAGQLNFGDMNTEAFF.

This clonotype was recorded at least ten times. This rearrangement joins TRBV29-1 to TRBJ1-2; TRBD1 agrees at 7 bases. The V gene's germline CDR1 is SQVTM and CDR2 ANQGSEA. This CDR3 is built from 12 residues. V lost 6 bases and J lost 4; bases outside the gene matches: 5. CDR3 protein: CSVIGQVYGYTF. The CDR3 DNA sequence: TGCAGCGTGATCGGACAGGTCTATGGCTACACCTTC. Combining the CDR3 with reference TRBV29-1 and TRBJ1-2 gives the whole variable domain SAVISQKPSRDICQRGTSLTIQCQVDSQVTMMFWYRQQPGQSLTLIATANQGSEATYESGFVIDKFPISRPNLTFSTLTVSNMSPEDSSIYLCSVIGQVYGYTFGSGTRLTVV.

This clonotype was found many times. J is TRBJ1-5 and V is TRBV28; D unresolved. Germline V lookup: CDR1 MDHEN, CDR2 SYDVKM. CDR3 size: 13 residues. The V end lost 6 bases, the J end lost 3 bases, and 9 bases lay between the germline ends. The CDR3, as DNA: TGTGCCAGCAGCCGGGCTTACAATCAGCCCCAGCATTTT. This sequence encodes CASSRAYNQPQHF.

This clonotype appeared many times. The chain links TRBV6-1 to TRBJ2-1, with D uncertain. The CDR3 loop spans 11 amino acids. Trimming took 2 bases from V and 7 from J, leaving 3 bases between them. Per germline, CDR1 MNHNS and CDR2 SASEGT. DNA of the CDR3: TGTGCCAGCAGTGAACGGAATGAGCAGTTCTTC. Translated: CASSERNEQFF.

The table lists this clonotype with many counts. This chain connects TRBV12-3 or TRBV12-4 to TRBJ1-5; D is unresolved. The V end was cut by 5 bases, the J end by 2 bases, with 7 bases between. The CDR3 length is 13 residues. The CDR3 sequence is CASSGGGNQPQHF. The CDR3 region has the DNA TGTGCCAGCAGTGGTGGTGGCAATCAGCCCCAGCATTTT.

This clonotype has just a few counts. The genes are TRBV7-9 and TRBJ2-1; TRBD2 might be the D (5 bases). The CDR3 spans 16 residues. V lost 7 bases, J lost 2 bases, and 18 bases lay in between. The germline CDR1 and CDR2 sequences are SEHNR and FQNEAQ (reference sequence). The CDR3: CASTNQEGPPYNEQFF. Here the CDR3 DNA reads TGTGCCAGCACTAACCAAGAGGGCCCCCCCTACAATGAGCAGTTCTTC.

This clonotype was seen ten or more times. The chain couples TRBV28 to TRBJ2-3; 11 bases match TRBD1. The length of the CDR3 is 16 residues. In germline, CDR1 is MDHEN, CDR2 SYDVKM. Germline trimming cut 7 bases from V and 3 bases from J; bases unmatched to any gene: 9. The CDR3 nucleotides read TGTGCCAGCACCCAAAGGGGGACAGGGGGAACAGATACGCAGTATTTT. Its translation is CASTQRGTGGTDTQYF.

This clonotype showed up many times. The rearrangement uses TRBV6-1 and TRBJ1-5; D ambiguous. Germline CDR1 is MNHNS and CDR2 is SASEGT. Between the trimmed V and J ends, which lost 6 bases and 4 bases, there was a span of 16 bases. The CDR3 is 15 amino acids. The CDR3 nucleotides are TGTGCCAGCAGAAAACCCCCCGCGGGGAATCAGCCCCAGCATTTT. Protein product: CASRKPPAGNQPQHF.

In this sample, this clonotype turned up many times. The chain employs TRBV30 and TRBJ2-5, with TRBD2 as a possible D gene (6 bases). The CDR3 spans 15 residues. Germline V gives CDR1 GTSNPN, CDR2 SVGIG (reference sequence). V was shortened by 3 bases and J by 3 bases, with 17 bases between the two germline ends. The DNA of the CDR3 is TGTGCCTGGAGAAATACGGGACTCTCGGAAGAGACCCAGTACTTC. Amino acid sequence: CAWRNTGLSEETQYF.

There are many counts of this clonotype. The V gene is TRBV7-8, the J gene TRBJ2-7, with 11 nucleotides matching TRBD1. Germline CDR1 reads SGHVS; CDR2 reads FQNEAQ. The CDR3 consists of 13 residues. With V trimmed by 9 bases and J by 6 bases, 7 bases remained unmatched. This chain's CDR3 is CASGTGGLGEQYF. The CDR3 region has the DNA TGTGCCAGTGGGACAGGGGGGTTAGGCGAGCAGTACTTC.

The sample holds many counts of this clonotype. This chain connects TRBV7-3 to TRBJ2-7; D is possibly TRBD1 or TRBD2 (7 bases each). The CDR3 covers 15 residues. Germline V CDR1 and CDR2: SGHTA, FQGTGA. Trimming cost V 0 bases and J 2 bases, with 11 bases left between them. For the CDR3, the DNA is TGTGCCAGCAGCTTAACGGCAGGGGGGGCCTACGAGCAGTACTTC. Protein product: CASSLTAGGAYEQYF.

V and J are TRBV10-1 and TRBJ1-1; no reliable D call. Per the germline V gene, CDR1 is WNHNN and CDR2 is SYGVQD (reference sequence). The CDR3 covers 13 residues. V was cut by 0 bases and J by 4 bases, with 6 bases left in between. CDR3 protein: CASSESGSTEAFF. The DNA for the CDR3 is TGCGCCAGCAGTGAGTCAGGGAGCACTGAAGCTTTCTTT.